The subject of this entry is one T cell receptor (beta chain). Its antigen remains undetermined. No base-level quality is on record; no much larger clone is a single base apart. CD8 naive samples consisted of CD45RO-negative cells that were positively selected for CCR7, yielding a CD45RA+CCR7+ population without TemRA cells. The donors were healthy, HIV-negative adults who had no recently reported acute infections or vaccinations. Every donor was a Caucasian adult living in Nashville, Tennessee, USA. Blood was obtained by leukapheresis, after which PBMCs were separated by Ficoll-Histopaque density gradient centrifugation and cryopreserved in liquid nitrogen vapor phase. Purity and quantity of every magnetically sorted T cell population were checked by analytical flow cytometry. Genomic DNA was isolated from every sorted fraction and measured by UV absorbance on a Nanodrop 2000c. TCR CDR3 regions were amplified from genomic DNA by multiplex PCR using the deep immunoSEQ assay. Genomic DNA extracted from each cell subset was distributed evenly over all wells of several immunoSEQ 96-well plates, and each plate served as one replicate. For sorted subsets, 150 to 200 ng genomic DNA, equal to 30,000 to 35,000 T cell genomes, was loaded into each replicate PCR. Purified libraries were quantified with a Qubit 3.0 fluorometer, sized on a Bioanalyzer 2100, and re-quantified with the KAPA Library Quantification kit. Every immunoSEQ 96-well plate was sequenced on a separate single-read 150-cycle Illumina NextSeq 550 flow cell. As for the authors' bioinformatics: The immunoSEQ output contained only junctional sequences without quality scores, so filtering could not match that applied to full-length reads. To assign V/J genes and CDR3, sequences were annotated against IMGT germline references using PyIR, a Python wrapper for IgBLAST v1.9. Reads with weak V/J assignments (E-value above 1e-6), missing CDR3, stop codons, out-of-frame junctions, or ambiguous translated residues were removed. V3J clonotypes were defined as sequences sharing the same inferred V gene, J gene, and CDR3 amino acid sequence. Percentage overlap between repertoires was computed as shared unique clonotypes divided by the size of the smaller repertoire. Richness of each repertoire was evaluated using RTK rarefaction, the Chao1 estimator, and Recon v2.1 estimates of unobserved clonotypes. For all TCRbeta clonotypes obtained by the gDNA method from four donors, generation probabilities were computed with OLGA. Drawn from immuneACCESS, this table holds only the in-frame rearrangements with V and J called that TCRdb kept. Clones are partly lost; checked studies trace under half to an unresolved V gene and leave the rest unexplained. That table supplies the V and J calls and clone size; D and trimming were determined from the DNA. Here the sample has millions of clones; 85% to 95% occur a single time. The top ten constitute about 1.5% of the sample.

This record comes from a study of shared clonotypes between healthy human individuals (TCRdb year 2020). Regarding the research as a whole: The cohort included three men and a couple of women between 18 and 49 years of age. For each donor, CD4 naive and CD4 memory were each run on three plates, CD8 naive on two plates, and CD8 memory on one plate. To estimate repertoire size and how much clonotypes are shared between individuals, the study performed deep sequencing of blood TCR repertoires from five healthy adults. Different laboratories and diverse techniques were used to prepare libraries and sequence TCR repertoires, to increase sequencing depth and limit assay-specific biases. Between about 0.9 and 9 billion PBMCs per donor were obtained by leukapheresis.

Study-wide findings and limitations: Pairwise subsampling indicated that sequencing depth was expected to affect the degree of clonotype sharing among donors. Even with the large sequencing depth, rarefaction of the sorted-subset datasets indicated that sequencing was incomplete. Compared with non-shared clonotypes, clonotypes shared by all four sorted-subset donors had higher generation probabilities. Across a handful of donors, around 5% of naive CD4, roughly 3.5% of naive CD8, under 2.5% of memory CD4, and approximately 0.42% of memory CD8 clonotypes were shared. The small number of donors limited the genetic and exposure-history diversity represented. Sampling was restricted to blood, and TCR repertoires in tissues likely differ from the TCR repertoires found in blood. Estimated clonotype richness was generally larger for naive than for memory subsets.

This sequence originates from a man aged 18 to 29 in good health. Some clones in this sample may be carry-over from other donors' samples. Sequencing input: naive CD8+ T cells from PBMCs. The label giving this sample's cell subset or site can be read as: CD45RA+CCR7+.

The nucleotide sequence reads TGTGCCAGCAGTGAAGCCAAGGGTGCCGTTGGAGCTTTCTTT. Its amino acids are CASSEAKGAVGAFF. The chain links TRBV6-1 with TRBJ1-1; the D gene is unclear. Counted from cysteine to phenylalanine, this CDR3 has 14 amino acids. Only the CDR3 DNA is retained, 42 bases long and in frame from the first base. Trimming removed 0 bases from V and 10 bases from J, leaving 15 bases between the germline ends. From a lookup of the germline V gene, CDR1 and CDR2 are MNHNS and SASEGT.